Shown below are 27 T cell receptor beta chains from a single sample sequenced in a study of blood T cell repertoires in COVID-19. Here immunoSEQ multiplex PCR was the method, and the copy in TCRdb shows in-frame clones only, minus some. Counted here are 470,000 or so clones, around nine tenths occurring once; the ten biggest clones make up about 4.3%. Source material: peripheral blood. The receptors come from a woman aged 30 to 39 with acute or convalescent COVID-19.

CDR3 bases: TGTGCCAGCAGCAAAGGGGTGTCCGAGCAGTACTTC. Its protein is CASSKGVSEQYF. The chain links TRBV13 to TRBJ2-7, with D tentatively TRBD1 (5 bases). Trimming left V 5 bases short and J 6 bases short, with 11 bases between. The germline CDR1 and CDR2 sequences are PRHDT and FYEKMQ (reference sequence). This CDR3 contains 12 residues. The complete variable domain, with remaining parts taken from reference TRBV13 and TRBJ2-7, reads AAGVIQSPRHLIKEKRETATLKCYPIPRHDTVYWYQQGPGQDPQFLISFYEKMQSDKGSIPDRFSAQQFSDYHSELNMSSLELGDSALYFCASSKGVSEQYFGPGTRLTVT.

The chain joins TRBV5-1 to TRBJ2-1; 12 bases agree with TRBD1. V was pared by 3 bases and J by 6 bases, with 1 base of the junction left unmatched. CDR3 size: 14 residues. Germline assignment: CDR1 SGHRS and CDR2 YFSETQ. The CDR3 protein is CASSSGQGANEQFF. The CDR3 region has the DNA TGCGCCAGCAGCTCGGGACAGGGGGCCAATGAGCAGTTCTTC.

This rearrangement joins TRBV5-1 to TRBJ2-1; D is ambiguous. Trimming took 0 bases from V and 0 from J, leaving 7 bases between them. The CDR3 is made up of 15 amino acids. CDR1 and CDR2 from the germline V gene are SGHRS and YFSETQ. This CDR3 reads CASSLGVGSYNEQFF. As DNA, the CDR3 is TGCGCCAGCAGCTTGGGCGTTGGCTCCTACAATGAGCAGTTCTTC. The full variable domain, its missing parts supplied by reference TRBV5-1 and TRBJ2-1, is KAGVTQTPRYLIKTRGQQVTLSCSPISGHRSVSWYQQTPGQGLQFLFEYFSETQRNKGNFPGRFSGRQFSNSRSEMNVSTLELGDSALYLCASSLGVGSYNEQFFGPGTRLTVL.

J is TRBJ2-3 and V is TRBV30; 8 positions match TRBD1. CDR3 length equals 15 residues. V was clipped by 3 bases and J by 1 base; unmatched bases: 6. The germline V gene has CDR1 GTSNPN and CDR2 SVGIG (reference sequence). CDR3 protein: CAWRDPGQGTDTQYF. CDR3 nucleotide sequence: TGTGCCTGGAGAGATCCGGGACAGGGCACAGATACGCAGTATTTT.

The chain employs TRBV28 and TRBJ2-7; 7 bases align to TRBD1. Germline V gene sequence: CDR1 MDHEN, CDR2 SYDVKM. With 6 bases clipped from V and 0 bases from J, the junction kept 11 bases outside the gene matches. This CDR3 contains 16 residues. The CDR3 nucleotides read TGTGCCAGCAGCCGAACCGGGACAGTCAACTCCTACGAGCAGTACTTC. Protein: CASSRTGTVNSYEQYF.

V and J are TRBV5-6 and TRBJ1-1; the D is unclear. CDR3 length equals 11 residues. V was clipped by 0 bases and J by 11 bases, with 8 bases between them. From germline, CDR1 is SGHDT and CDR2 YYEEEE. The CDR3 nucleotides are TGTGCCAGCAGCTTGGTTGAAGAGGCTTTCTTT. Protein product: CASSLVEEAFF.

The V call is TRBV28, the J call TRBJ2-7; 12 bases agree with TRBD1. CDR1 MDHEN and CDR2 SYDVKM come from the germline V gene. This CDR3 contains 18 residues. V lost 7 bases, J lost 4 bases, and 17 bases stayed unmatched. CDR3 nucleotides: TGTGCCAGCACCTCGGCCGGGACAGGGGGCAAGGCGATGTACGAGCAGTACTTC. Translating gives CASTSAGTGGKAMYEQYF.

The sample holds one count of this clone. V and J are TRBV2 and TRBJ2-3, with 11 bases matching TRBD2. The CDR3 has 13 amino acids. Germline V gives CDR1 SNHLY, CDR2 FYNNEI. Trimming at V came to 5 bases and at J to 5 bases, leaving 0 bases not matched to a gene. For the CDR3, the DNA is TGTGCCAGCAGTCTAGCGGGGGGAGATACGCAGTATTTT. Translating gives CASSLAGGDTQYF.

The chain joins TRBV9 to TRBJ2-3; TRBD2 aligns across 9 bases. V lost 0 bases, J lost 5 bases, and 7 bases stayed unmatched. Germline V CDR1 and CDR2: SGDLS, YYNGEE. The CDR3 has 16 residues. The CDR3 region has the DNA TGTGCCAGCAGCGTAGTTAGCGGGGGTCGGGGAGATACGCAGTATTTT. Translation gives CASSVVSGGRGDTQYF.

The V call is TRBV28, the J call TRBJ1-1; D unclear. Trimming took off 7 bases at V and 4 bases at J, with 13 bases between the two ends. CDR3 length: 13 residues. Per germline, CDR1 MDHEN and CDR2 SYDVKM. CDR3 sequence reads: CASKPTISTEAFF. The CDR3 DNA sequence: TGTGCCAGCAAACCGACAATAAGCACTGAAGCTTTCTTT.

CDR3 loop: CASRTSGGPYEQYF. The CDR3 nucleotides are TGTGCCAGCAGAACAAGCGGGGGTCCCTACGAGCAGTACTTC. The chain combines TRBV2 with TRBJ2-7, with 8 nucleotides matching TRBD2. The CDR3 covers 14 residues. Unmatched junction bases numbered 6, after V lost 6 bases and J lost 2 bases. Germline lookup yields CDR1 SNHLY and CDR2 FYNNEI.

CDR3: CASSEYSEAFF. DNA of the CDR3: TGTGCCAGCAGTGAGTACAGTGAAGCTTTCTTT. The genes are TRBV2 and TRBJ1-1, with no clear D. The germline V gene has CDR1 SNHLY and CDR2 FYNNEI. This CDR3 has 11 amino acids. With 3 bases removed from V and 7 bases from J, the gap between germline ends came to 6 bases.

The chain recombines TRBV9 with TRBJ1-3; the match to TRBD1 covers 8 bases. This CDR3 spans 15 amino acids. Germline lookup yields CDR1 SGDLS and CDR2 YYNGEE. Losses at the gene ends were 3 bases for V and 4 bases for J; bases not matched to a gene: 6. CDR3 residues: CASSEQTGGGNTIYF. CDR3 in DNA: TGTGCCAGCAGCGAGCAAACAGGGGGAGGAAACACCATATATTTT.

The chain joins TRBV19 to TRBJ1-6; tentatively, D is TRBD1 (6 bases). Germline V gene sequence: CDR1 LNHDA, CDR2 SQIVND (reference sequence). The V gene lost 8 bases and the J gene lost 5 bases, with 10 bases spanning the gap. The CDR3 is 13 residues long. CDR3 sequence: CASGQINNSPLHF. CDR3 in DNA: TGTGCCAGTGGACAGATCAATAATTCACCCCTCCACTTT.

Here the CDR3 reads CASSQDSSEGTRSYEQYF. CDR3 nucleotide sequence: TGCGCCAGCAGCCAAGACAGCTCTGAGGGTACAAGGTCCTACGAGCAGTACTTC. The chain uses TRBV4-1 and TRBJ2-7; D possibly corresponds to TRBD2 (5 bases). The CDR3 consists of 18 residues. The V gene lost 0 bases and the J gene lost 1 base, with 19 bases spanning the gap. Per the germline V gene, CDR1 is MGHRA and CDR2 is YSYEKL.

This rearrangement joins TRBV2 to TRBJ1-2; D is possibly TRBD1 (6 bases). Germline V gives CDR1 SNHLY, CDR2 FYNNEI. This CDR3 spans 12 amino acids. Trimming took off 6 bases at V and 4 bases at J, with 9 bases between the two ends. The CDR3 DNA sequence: TGTGCCAGCAGGACAGGTAGCTATGGCTACACCTTC. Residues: CASRTGSYGYTF.

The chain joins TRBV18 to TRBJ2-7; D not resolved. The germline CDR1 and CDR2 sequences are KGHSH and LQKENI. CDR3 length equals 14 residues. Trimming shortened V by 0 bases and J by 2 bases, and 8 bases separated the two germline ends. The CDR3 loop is CASSPPYGTYEQYF. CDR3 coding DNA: TGTGCCAGCTCACCACCGTACGGTACCTACGAGCAGTACTTC.

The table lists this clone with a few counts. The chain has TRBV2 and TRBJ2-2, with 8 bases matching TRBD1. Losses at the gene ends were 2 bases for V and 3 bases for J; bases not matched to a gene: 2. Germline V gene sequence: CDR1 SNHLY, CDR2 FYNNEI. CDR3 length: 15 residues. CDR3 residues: CASSERTGYTGELFF. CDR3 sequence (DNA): TGTGCCAGCAGTGAACGGACAGGGTACACCGGGGAGCTGTTTTTT.

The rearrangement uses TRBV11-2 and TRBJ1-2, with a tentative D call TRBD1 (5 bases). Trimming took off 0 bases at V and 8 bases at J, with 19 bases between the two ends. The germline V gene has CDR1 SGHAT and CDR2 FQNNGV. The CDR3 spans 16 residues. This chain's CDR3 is CASSLDFQGALRGYTF. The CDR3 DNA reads TGTGCCAGCAGCTTAGATTTCCAGGGCGCCTTGAGGGGCTACACCTTC.

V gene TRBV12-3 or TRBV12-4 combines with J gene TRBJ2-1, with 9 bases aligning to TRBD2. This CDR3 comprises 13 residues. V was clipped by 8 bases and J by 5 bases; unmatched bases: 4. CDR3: CASLGLANNEQFF. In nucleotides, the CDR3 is TGTGCCAGCTTGGGACTAGCTAACAATGAGCAGTTCTTC.

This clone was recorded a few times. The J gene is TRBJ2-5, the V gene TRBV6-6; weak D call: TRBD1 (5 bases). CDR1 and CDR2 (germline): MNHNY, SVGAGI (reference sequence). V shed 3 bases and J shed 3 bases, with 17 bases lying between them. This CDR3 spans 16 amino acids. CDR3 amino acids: CASSYVPDIIEETQYF. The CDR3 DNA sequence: TGTGCCAGCAGTTATGTTCCGGACATAATCGAAGAGACCCAGTACTTC.

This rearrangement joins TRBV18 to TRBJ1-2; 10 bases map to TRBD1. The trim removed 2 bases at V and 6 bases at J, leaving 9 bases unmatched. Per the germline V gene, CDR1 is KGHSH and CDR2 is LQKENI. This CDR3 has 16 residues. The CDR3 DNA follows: TGTGCCAGCTCACCAAGTCCCGGGACAGGGGACGATGGCTACACCTTC. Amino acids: CASSPSPGTGDDGYTF.

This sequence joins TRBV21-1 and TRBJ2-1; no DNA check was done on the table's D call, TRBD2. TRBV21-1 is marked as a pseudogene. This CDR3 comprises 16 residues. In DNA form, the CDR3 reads TGTGCCAGCAGCAAAGCTACCCCCCCATTAGCGGGGGAGCAGTTCTTC. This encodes CASSKATPPLAGEQFF.

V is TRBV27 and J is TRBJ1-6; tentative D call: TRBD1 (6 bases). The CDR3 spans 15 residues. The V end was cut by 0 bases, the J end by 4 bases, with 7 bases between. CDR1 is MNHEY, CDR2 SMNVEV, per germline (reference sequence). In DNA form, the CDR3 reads TGTGCCAGCAGTTTATCGCAGGGGTATAATTCACCCCTCCACTTT. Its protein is CASSLSQGYNSPLHF.

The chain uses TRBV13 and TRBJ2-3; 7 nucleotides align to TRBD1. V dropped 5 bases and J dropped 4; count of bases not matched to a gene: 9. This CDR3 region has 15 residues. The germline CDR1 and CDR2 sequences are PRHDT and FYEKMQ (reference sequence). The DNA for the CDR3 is TGTGCCAGCAGCCCAGGGGGAGAATGGGCAGATACGCAGTATTTT. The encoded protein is CASSPGGEWADTQYF.

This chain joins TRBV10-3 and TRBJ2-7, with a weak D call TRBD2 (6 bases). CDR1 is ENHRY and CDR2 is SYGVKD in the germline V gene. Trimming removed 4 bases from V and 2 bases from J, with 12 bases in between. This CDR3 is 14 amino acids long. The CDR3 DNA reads TGTGCCATCAGTGTTGGGGGGTCGGCCTACGAGCAGTACTTC. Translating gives CAISVGGSAYEQYF.

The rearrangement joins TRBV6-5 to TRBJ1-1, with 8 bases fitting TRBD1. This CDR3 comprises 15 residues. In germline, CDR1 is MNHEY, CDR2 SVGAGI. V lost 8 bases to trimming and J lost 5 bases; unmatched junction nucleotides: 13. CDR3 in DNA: TGTGCCAGCGGAAAAACAGGGGGTTTGGGAACTGAAGCTTTCTTT. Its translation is CASGKTGGLGTEAFF.